Included here is one T cell receptor beta chain sequence, with context. Trimming removed 1 base from V and 7 bases from J, with 4 bases in between. This CDR3 has 11 amino acids. Germline loops: CDR1 SEHNR, CDR2 FQNEAQ (reference sequence). Patients of the Seattle cohort, enrolled during active infection, were followed longitudinally. Authors' analysis steps: It was from reference gene primer amplification that nucleated cell counts were estimated. This table comes from immunoSEQ multiplex PCR, and its TCRdb copy is limited to in-frame clones, with some not included. The V and J calls and clone size are taken from that table; D and trimming were inferred from the DNA. This sample yields 100,000 to 150,000 clones, of which 85% are seen a single time; roughly 3% belongs to the top ten. This sample is drawn from a study of blood T cell repertoires in COVID-19.

This sequence originates from an elderly woman with COVID-19, enrolled during active disease. The sample taken for sequencing was peripheral blood. This chain connects TRBV7-9 to TRBJ1-2; D gene ambiguous. CDR3 region: CASSLGAGYTF. Here the CDR3 DNA reads TGTGCCAGCAGCTTAGGGGCTGGCTACACCTTC.